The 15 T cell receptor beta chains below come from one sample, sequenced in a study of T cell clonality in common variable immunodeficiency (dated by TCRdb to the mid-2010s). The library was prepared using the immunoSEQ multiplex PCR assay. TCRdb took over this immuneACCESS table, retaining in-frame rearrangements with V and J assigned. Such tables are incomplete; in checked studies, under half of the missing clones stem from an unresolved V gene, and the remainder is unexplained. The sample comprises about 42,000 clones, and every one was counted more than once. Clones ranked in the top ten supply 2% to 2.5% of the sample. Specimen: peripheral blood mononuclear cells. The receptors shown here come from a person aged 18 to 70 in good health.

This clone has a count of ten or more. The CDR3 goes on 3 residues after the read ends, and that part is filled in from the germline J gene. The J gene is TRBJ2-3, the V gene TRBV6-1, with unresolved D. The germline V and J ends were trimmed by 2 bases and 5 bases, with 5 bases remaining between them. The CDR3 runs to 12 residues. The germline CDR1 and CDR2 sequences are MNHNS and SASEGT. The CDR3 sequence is CASSELGDTQYF. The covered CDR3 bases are TGTGCCAGCAGTGAACTCGGAGATACG.

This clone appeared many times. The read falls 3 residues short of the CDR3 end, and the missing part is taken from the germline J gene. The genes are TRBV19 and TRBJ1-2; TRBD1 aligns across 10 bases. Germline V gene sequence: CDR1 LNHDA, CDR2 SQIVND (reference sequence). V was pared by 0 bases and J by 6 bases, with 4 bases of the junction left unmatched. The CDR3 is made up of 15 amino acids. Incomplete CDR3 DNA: TGTGCCAGTAGTATAGATCGGACAGGGGGGAATGGC. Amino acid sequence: CASSIDRTGGNG. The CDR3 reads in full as CASSIDRTGGNGYTF.

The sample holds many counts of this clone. CDR3 sequence reads: CAIKLNTGELFF. The CDR3 DNA, read in part, is TGTGCCATCAAACTGAACACCGGGGAG. The V and J genes are TRBV10-3 and TRBJ2-2; no reliable D call. Coverage ceases 3 residues before the CDR3 finishes, and the germline J gene fills in the end. V lost 7 bases and J 1 base, leaving 4 bases between the germline ends. The germline V gene encodes CDR1 ENHRY and CDR2 SYGVKD. This CDR3 region has 12 residues.

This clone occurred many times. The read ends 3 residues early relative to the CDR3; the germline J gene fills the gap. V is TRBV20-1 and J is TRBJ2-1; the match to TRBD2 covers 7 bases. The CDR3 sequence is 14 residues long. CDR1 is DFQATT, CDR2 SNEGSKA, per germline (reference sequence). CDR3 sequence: CSGFSGLPANEQFF. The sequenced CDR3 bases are TGCAGCGGGTTTAGCGGGCTCCCCGCCAATGAG.

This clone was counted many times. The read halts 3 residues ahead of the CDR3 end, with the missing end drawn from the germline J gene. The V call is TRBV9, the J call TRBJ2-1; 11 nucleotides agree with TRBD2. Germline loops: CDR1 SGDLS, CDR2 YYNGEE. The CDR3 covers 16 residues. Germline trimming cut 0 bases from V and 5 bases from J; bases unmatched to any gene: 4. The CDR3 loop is CASSVEGTSGDNEQFF. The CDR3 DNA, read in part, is TGTGCCAGCAGCGTAGAAGGGACTAGCGGTGACAATGAG.

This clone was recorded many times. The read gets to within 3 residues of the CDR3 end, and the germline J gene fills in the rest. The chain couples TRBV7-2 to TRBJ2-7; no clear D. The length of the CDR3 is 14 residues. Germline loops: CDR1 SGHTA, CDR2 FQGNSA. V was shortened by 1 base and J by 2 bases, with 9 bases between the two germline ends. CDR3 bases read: TGTGCCAGCAGCTTAGTTACTCTAACCTACGAG. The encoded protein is CASSLVTLTYE. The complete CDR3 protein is CASSLVTLTYEQYF.

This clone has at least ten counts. CDR3: CASEAGGPTDTQYF. The DNA read from the CDR3 is TGTGCCAGCGAAGCGGGAGGGCCCACAGATACG. The genes are TRBV19 and TRBJ2-3, with 10 bases fitting TRBD2. The sequence runs out 3 residues before the end of the CDR3; the remainder is reconstructed from the germline J gene. Germline lookup yields CDR1 LNHDA and CDR2 SQIVND (reference sequence). CDR3 size: 14 residues. V dropped 9 bases and J dropped 2; count of bases not matched to a gene: 5.

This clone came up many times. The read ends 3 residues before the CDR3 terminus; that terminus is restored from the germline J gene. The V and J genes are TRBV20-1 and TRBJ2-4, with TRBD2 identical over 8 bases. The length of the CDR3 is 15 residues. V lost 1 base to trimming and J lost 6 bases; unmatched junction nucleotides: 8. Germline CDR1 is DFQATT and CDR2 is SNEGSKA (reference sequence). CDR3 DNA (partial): TGCAGTGCTAGAGTCGCAGCGGGGGTGGGAAACATT. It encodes CSARVAAGVGNI. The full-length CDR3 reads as CSARVAAGVGNIQYF.

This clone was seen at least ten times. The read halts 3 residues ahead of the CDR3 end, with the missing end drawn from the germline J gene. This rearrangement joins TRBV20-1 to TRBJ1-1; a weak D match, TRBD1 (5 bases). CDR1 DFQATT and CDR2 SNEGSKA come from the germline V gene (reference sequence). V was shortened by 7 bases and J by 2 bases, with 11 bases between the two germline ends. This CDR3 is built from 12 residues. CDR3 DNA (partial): TGCAGTGGAAGGGGCGGTAACACTGAA. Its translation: CSGRGGNTE. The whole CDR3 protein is CSGRGGNTEAFF.

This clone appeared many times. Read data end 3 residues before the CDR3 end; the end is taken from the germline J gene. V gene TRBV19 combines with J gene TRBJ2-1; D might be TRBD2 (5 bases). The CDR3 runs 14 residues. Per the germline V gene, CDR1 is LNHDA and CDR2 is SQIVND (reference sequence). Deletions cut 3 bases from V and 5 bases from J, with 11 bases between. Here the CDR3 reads CASSISSGDNEQFF. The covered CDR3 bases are TGTGCCAGTAGTATTTCCAGCGGTGACAATGAG. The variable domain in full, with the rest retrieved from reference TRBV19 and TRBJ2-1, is DGGITQSPKYLFRKEGQNVTLSCEQNLNHDAMYWYRQDPGQGLRLIYYSQIVNDFQKGDIAEGYSVSREKKESFPLTVTSAQKNPTAFYLCASSISSGDNEQFFGPGTRLTVL.

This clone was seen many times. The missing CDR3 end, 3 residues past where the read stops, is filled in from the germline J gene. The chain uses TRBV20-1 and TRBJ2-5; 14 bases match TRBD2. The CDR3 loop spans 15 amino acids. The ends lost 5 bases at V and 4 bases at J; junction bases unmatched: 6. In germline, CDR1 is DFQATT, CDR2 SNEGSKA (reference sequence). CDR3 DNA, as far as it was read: TGCAGTGCTGGGGGGACTAGCGGGAGAGCAGAGACC. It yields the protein CSAGGTSGRAET. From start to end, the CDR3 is CSAGGTSGRAETQYF.

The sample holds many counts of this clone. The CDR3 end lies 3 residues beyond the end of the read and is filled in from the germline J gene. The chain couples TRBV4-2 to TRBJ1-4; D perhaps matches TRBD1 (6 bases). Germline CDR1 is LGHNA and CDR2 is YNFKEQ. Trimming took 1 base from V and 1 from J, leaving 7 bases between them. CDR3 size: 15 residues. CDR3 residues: CASSQAGQTNEKLFF. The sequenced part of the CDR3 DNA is TGTGCCAGCAGCCAAGCGGGACAAACTAATGAAAAA.

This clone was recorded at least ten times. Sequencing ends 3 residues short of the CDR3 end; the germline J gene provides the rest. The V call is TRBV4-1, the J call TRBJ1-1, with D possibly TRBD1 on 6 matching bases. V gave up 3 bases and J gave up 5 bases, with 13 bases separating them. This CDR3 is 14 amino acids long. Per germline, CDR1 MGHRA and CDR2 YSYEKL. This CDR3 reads CASSHLTGETEAFF. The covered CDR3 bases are TGCGCCAGCAGCCATTTGACAGGAGAGACTGAA.

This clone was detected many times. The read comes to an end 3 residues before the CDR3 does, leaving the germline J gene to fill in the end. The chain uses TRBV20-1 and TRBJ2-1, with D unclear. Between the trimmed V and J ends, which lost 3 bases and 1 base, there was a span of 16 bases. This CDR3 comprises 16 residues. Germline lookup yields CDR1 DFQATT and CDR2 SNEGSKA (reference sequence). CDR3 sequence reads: CSASGAIQESYNEQFF. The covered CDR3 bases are TGCAGTGCTAGTGGAGCCATCCAGGAATCCTACAATGAG.

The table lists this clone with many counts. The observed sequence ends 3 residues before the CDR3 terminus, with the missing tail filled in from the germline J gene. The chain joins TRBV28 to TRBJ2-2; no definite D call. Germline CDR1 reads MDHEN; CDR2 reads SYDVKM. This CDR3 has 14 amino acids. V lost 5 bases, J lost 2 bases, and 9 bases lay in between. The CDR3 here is CASSPHSNTGELFF. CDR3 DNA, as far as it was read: TGTGCCAGCAGTCCCCACTCCAACACCGGGGAG.